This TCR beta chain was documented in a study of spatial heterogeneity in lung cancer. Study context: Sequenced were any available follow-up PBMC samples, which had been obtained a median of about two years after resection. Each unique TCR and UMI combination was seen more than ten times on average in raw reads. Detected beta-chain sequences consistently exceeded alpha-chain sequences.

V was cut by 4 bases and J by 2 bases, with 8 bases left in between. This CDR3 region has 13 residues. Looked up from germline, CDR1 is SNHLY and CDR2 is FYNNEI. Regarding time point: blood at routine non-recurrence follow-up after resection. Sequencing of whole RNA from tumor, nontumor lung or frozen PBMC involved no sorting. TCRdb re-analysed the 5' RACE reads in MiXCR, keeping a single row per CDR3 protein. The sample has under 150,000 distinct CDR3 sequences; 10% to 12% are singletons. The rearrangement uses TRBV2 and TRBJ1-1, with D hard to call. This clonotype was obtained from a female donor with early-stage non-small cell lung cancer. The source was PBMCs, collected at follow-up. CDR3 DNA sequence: TGTGCCAGCAGTGTTGAGGGAAACACTGAAGCTTTCTTT. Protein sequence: CASSVEGNTEAFF.